The clone carrying this TCR beta chain was detected a few times. V shed 0 bases and J 6 bases; nucleotides not matched to a gene: 14. The CDR3 spans 17 residues. Germline V gives CDR1 SGDLS, CDR2 YYNGEE. These data belong to a study of blood T cell repertoires in COVID-19. As for the study in general: Samples of COVID-19 (acute and convalescent) were obtained from the United States, Italy and Spain. Sources were T cells, B-cell-depleted T cells, or PBMCs; the material itself was cDNA or gDNA.

In the study's own analysis: Amplifying reference gene primers gave estimates of nucleated cell counts. The method was immunoSEQ multiplex PCR; TCRdb's version includes in-frame clones alone and lacks a portion of them. That table supplies the V and J calls and clone size; D and trimming were determined from the DNA. The sample lists some 170,000 clones, roughly 89% occurring once. The source material was peripheral blood. The sequence came from a woman aged 45-65 years with acute or convalescent COVID-19. The chain links TRBV9 to TRBJ2-7; 8 nucleotides align to TRBD1. This CDR3 reads CASSVATGDTLSTEQYF. The DNA for the CDR3 is TGTGCCAGCAGCGTAGCGACAGGGGATACCTTAAGTACCGAGCAGTACTTC.